This TCR beta chain was identified during a study of cytotoxic CD8 clonotypes in ibrutinib-treated CLL. Looking at the study overall: The study included approximately 12 relapsed/refractory and 15 treatment-naive patients; 17 to 18 had IGHV unmutated disease. Findings and caveats of the study: At the start, clonality exceeded age-matched healthy donors and followed circulating CD8+ T-cell counts. Public clonotypes were seen rarely and were contracted or stable on treatment. Before falling back toward baseline at progression, clonality had risen at the time of ibrutinib response.

Data came from immunoSEQ multiplex PCR; TCRdb stores just in-frame clones and leaves some out. Of 250,000 to 350,000 clones detected, roughly four fifths appear once; the ten largest clones hold about 5.3%. Remarks on this clone: Its antigen is unknown.

CDR1 is MRHNA and CDR2 is SNTAGT in the germline V gene. The CDR3 runs to 15 residues. After removal of 2 bases from V and 4 bases from J, the junction contained 5 bases not matched to a gene. The TCR originated in a human donor with chronic lymphocytic leukemia. This specimen consisted of PBMCs, obtained at disease progression, from a patient treated with ibrutinib. V and J are TRBV6-4 and TRBJ1-2; TRBD1 matches 9 bases. The CDR3 nucleotides are TGTGCCAGCAGTGACGATAAGACAGGGGGCTATGGCTACACCTTC. This encodes CASSDDKTGGYGYTF.